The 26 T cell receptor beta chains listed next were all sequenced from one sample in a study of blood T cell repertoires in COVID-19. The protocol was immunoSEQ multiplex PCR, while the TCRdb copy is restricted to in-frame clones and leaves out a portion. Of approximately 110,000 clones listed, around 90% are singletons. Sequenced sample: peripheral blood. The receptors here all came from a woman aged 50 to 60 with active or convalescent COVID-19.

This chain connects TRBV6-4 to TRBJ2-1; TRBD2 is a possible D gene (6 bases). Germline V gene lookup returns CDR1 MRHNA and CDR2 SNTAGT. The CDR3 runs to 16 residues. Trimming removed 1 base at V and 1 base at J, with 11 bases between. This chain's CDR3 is CASSDWASASYNEQFF. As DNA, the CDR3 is TGTGCCAGCAGTGACTGGGCTAGCGCATCCTACAATGAGCAGTTCTTC.

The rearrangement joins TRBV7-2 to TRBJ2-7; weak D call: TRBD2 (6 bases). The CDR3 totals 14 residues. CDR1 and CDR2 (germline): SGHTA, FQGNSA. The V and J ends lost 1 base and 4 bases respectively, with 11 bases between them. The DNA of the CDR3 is TGTGCCAGCAGCTTAGTACGGGAGAGTTACGAGCAGTACTTC. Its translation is CASSLVRESYEQYF.

This CDR3 reads CASSRPGLVATGELFF. Here the CDR3 DNA reads TGTGCCAGCAGCCGACCGGGACTAGTCGCCACCGGGGAGCTGTTTTTT. The chain carries TRBV4-2 and TRBJ2-2; 8 nucleotides match TRBD2. Germline lookup yields CDR1 LGHNA and CDR2 YNFKEQ. There are 16 residues in the CDR3. V shed 4 bases, J shed 4 bases, and the junction held 8 bases outside the gene matches.

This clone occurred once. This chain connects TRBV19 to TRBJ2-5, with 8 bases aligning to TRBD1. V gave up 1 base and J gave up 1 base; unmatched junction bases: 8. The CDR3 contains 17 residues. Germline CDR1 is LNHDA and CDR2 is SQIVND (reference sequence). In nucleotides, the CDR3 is TGTGCCAGTAGTATAGGTGGGACAGGCCGCTCCCAAGAGACCCAGTACTTC. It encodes CASSIGGTGRSQETQYF.

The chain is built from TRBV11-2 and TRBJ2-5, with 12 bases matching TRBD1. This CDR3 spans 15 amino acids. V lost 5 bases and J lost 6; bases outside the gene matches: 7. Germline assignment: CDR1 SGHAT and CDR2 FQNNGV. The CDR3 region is CASSDGTGGFKTQYF. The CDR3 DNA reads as TGTGCCAGCAGCGATGGGACAGGGGGCTTTAAGACCCAGTACTTC.

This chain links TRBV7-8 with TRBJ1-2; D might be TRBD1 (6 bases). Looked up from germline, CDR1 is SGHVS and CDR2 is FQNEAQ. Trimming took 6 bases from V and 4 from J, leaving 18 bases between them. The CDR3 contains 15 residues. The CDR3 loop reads CASRLKQGPGYGYTF. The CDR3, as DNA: TGTGCCAGCAGATTGAAACAGGGACCTGGCTATGGCTACACCTTC.

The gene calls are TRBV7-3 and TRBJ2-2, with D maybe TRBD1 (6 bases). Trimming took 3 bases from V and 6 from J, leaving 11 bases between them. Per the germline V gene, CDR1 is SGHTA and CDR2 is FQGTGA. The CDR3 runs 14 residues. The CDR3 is CASSFKAGAGELFF. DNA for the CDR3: TGTGCCAGCAGCTTCAAGGCAGGGGCCGGGGAGCTGTTTTTT.

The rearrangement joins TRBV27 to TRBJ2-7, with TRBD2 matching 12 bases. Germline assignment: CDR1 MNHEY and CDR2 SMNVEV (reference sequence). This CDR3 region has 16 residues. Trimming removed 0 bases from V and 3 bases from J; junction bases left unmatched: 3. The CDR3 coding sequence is TGTGCCAGCAGTTTATCTGGACTAGCGGGGAACTACGAGCAGTACTTC. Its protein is CASSLSGLAGNYEQYF.

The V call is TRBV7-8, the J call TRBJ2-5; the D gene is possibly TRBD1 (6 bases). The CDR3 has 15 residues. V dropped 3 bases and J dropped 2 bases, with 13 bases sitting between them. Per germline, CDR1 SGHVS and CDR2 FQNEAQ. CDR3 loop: CASSFTSGAQETQYF. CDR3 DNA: TGTGCCAGCAGCTTCACCTCAGGGGCACAAGAGACCCAGTACTTC.

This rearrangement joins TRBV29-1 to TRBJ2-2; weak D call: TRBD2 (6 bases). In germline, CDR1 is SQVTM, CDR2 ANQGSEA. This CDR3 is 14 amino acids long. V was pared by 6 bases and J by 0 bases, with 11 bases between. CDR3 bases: TGCAGCGTCACTAGGGACTCGAACACCGGGGAGCTGTTTTTT. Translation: CSVTRDSNTGELFF.

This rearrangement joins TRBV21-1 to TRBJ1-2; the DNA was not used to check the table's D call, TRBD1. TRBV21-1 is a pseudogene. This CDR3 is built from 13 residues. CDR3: CASSSTGNYGYTF. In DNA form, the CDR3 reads TGTGCCAGCAGCAGTACAGGGAACTATGGCTACACCTTC.

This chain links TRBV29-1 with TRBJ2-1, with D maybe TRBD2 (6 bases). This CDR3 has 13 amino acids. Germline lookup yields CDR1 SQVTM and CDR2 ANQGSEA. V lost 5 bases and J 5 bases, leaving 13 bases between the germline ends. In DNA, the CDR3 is TGCAGCGTTCGGGACTCAGCCCACAATGAGCAGTTCTTC. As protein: CSVRDSAHNEQFF.

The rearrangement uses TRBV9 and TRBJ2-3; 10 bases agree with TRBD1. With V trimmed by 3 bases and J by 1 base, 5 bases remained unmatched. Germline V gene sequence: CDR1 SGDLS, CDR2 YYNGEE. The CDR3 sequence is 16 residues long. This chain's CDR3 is CASSADGTGGTDTQYF. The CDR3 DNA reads TGTGCCAGCAGCGCAGACGGGACAGGGGGCACAGATACGCAGTATTTT.

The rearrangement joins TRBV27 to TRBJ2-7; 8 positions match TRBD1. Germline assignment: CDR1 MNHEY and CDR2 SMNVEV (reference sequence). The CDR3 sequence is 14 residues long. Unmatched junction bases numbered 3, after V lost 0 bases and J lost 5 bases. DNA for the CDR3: TGTGCCAGCAGTTTATCCCGGACAGGGAACGAGCAGTACTTC. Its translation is CASSLSRTGNEQYF.

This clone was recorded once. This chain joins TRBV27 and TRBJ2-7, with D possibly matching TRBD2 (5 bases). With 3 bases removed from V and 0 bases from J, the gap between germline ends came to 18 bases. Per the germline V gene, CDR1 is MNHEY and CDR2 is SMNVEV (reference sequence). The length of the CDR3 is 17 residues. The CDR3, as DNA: TGTGCCAGCAGTTTCGAGCGAAGAAAGGGAGCCTCCTACGAGCAGTACTTC. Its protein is CASSFERRKGASYEQYF.

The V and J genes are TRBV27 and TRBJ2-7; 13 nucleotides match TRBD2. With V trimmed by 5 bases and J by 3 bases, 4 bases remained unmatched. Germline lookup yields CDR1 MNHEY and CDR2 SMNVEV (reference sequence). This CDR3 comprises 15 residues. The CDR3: CASSLRLAGGYEQYF. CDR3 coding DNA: TGTGCCAGCAGTCTCAGACTAGCGGGAGGCTACGAGCAGTACTTC.

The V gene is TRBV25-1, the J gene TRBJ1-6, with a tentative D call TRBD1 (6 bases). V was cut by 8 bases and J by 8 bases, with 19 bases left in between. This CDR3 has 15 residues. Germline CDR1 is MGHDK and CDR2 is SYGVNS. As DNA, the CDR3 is TGTGCCAGCTCAAGGGGGACGTATCCCGATTCACCCCTCCACTTT. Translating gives CASSRGTYPDSPLHF.

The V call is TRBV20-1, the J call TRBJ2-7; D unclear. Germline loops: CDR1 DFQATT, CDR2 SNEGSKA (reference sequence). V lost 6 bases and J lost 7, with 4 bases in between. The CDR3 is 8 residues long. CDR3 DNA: TGCAGTGCAACAGAGCAGTACTTC. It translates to CSATEQYF.

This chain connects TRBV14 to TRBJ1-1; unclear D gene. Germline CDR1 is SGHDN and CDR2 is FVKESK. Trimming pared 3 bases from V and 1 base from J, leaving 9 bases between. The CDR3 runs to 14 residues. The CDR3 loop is CASSQGRRNTEAFF. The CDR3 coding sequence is TGTGCCAGCAGCCAGGGCAGGCGGAACACTGAAGCTTTCTTT.

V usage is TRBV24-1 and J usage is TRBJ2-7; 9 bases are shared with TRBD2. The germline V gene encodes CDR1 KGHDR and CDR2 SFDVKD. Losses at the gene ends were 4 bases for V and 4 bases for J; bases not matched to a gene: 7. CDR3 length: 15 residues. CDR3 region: CATSDLTSGPYEQYF. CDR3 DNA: TGTGCCACCAGTGACCTGACTAGCGGACCATACGAGCAGTACTTC.

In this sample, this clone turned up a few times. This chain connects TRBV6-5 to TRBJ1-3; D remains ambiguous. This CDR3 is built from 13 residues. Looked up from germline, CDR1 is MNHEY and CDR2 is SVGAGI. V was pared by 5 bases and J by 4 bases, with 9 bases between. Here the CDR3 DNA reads TGTGCCAGCAGTACAGAGAAGGGAAACACCATATATTTT. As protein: CASSTEKGNTIYF.

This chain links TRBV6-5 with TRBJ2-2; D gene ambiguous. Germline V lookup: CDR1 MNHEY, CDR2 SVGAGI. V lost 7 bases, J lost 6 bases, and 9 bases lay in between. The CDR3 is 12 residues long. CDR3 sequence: CASTRGPGELFF. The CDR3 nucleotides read TGTGCCAGCACCCGAGGCCCCGGGGAGCTGTTTTTT.

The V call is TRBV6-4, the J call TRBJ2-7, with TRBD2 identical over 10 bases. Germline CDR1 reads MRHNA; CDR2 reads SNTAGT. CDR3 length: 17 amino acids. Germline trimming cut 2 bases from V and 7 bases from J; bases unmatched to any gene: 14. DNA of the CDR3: TGTGCCAGCAGTGACAGCGGCATTCTAGCGGGAGTTGTGGAGCAGTACTTC. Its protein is CASSDSGILAGVVEQYF.

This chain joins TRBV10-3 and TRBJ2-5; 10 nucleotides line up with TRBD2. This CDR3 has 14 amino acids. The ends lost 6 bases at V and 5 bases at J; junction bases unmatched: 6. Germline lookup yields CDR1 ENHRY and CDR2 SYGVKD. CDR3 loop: CAISPSGSKETQYF. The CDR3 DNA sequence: TGTGCCATCAGCCCTAGCGGGAGCAAGGAGACCCAGTACTTC.

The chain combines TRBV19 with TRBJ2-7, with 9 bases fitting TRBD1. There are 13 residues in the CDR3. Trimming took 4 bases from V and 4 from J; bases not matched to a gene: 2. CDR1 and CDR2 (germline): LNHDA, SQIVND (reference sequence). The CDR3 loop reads CASSRQGEYEQYF. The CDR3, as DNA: TGTGCCAGTAGTAGACAGGGGGAATACGAGCAGTACTTC.

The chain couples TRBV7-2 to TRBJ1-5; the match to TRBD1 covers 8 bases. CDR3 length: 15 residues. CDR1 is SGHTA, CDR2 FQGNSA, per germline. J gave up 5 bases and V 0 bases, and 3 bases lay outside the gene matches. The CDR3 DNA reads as TGTGCCAGCAGCTTAGCCGGGACAGGAGATCAGCCCCAGCATTTT. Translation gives CASSLAGTGDQPQHF.